Listed here are 25 T cell receptor beta chains from one sample, sequenced in a study of control samples from healthy donors and cancer patients. TCRdb's copy holds only in-frame clones and misses some; the assay was immunoSEQ multiplex PCR. The sample consists of around 230,000 clones, roughly 94% of them appearing once. The sequenced material came from blood. The receptors were gathered from a man aged 50 or older in good health.

V gene TRBV6-5 combines with J gene TRBJ1-1; unclear D gene. V was trimmed by 2 bases and J by 3 bases, leaving 13 bases between them. The CDR3 loop spans 15 amino acids. Per germline, CDR1 MNHEY and CDR2 SVGAGI. CDR3 loop: CASSYRPGRYTEAFF. In DNA form, the CDR3 reads TGTGCCAGCAGTTACCGTCCAGGACGGTACACTGAAGCTTTCTTT.

This clone was picked up one time. The rearrangement joins TRBV7-2 to TRBJ2-7; 7 bases line up with TRBD2. From germline, CDR1 is SGHTA and CDR2 FQGNSA. CDR3 length: 13 amino acids. V trimming: 7 bases; J trimming: 1 base; junction bases outside the gene matches: 4. The CDR3, as DNA: TGTGCCAGCACTATGGGGGGGTCCTACGAGCAGTACTTC. Protein: CASTMGGSYEQYF.

This rearrangement joins TRBV27 to TRBJ2-5; D may be TRBD2 (5 bases). The V end lost 6 bases, the J end lost 3 bases, and 14 bases lay between the germline ends. Germline V gene data show CDR1 as MNHEY and CDR2 as SMNVEV (reference sequence). The CDR3 has 14 amino acids. In DNA, the CDR3 is TGTGCCAGCAGCCCCGGTCCGGGAAAAGAGACCCAGTACTTC. Translating gives CASSPGPGKETQYF.

This chain links TRBV5-1 with TRBJ1-3; D not resolved. The CDR3 has 13 residues. In germline, CDR1 is SGHRS, CDR2 YFSETQ. V lost 4 bases, J lost 4 bases, and 9 bases lay in between. DNA of the CDR3: TGCGCCAGCAGCCTCGGAGCAGGAAACACCATATATTTT. Its protein product is CASSLGAGNTIYF.

The chain combines TRBV7-2 with TRBJ2-5; 7 bases align to TRBD1. The CDR3 covers 12 residues. CDR1 is SGHTA, CDR2 FQGNSA, per germline. Germline trimming cut 5 bases from V and 10 bases from J; bases unmatched to any gene: 7. The CDR3 DNA is TGTGCCAGCAGCCTATCGACAGGGAGCCAGTACTTC. This translates into CASSLSTGSQYF.

The gene calls are TRBV28 and TRBJ1-2; no reliable D call. Germline-derived CDR1 and CDR2 are MDHEN and SYDVKM. There are 18 residues in the CDR3. Between the trimmed V and J ends, which lost 3 bases and 5 bases, there was a span of 25 bases. Here the CDR3 DNA reads TGTGCCAGCAGTTTCAGTCTGAACACCCCAGGAGTTTTTTATGGCTACACCTTC. Translated, it gives CASSFSLNTPGVFYGYTF.

The chain has TRBV29-1 and TRBJ2-2; a weak D match, TRBD1 (6 bases). Germline V lookup: CDR1 SQVTM, CDR2 ANQGSEA. Between the trimmed V and J ends, which lost 6 bases and 5 bases, there was a span of 13 bases. The CDR3 extends over 13 amino acids. CDR3 DNA sequence: TGCAGCGTCTCAAAAACAGGGACCGGGGAGCTGTTTTTT. Residues: CSVSKTGTGELFF.

This sequence joins TRBV5-6 and TRBJ2-7; perhaps TRBD2 as D (6 bases). The CDR3 consists of 11 residues. V was cut by 6 bases and J by 6 bases, with 10 bases left in between. Germline CDR1 is SGHDT and CDR2 is YYEEEE. DNA for the CDR3: TGTGCCAGCACGGAGGGCGCCGAGCAGTACTTC. Its translation: CASTEGAEQYF.

This chain joins TRBV15 and TRBJ1-5, with D unresolved. V was shortened by 5 bases and J by 3 bases, with 8 bases between the two germline ends. The CDR3 has 13 amino acids. Germline CDR1 LNHNV, CDR2 YYDKDF (reference sequence). The DNA of the CDR3 is TGTGCCACCAGCGAACGGTTCAATCAGCCCCAGCATTTT. Translation: CATSERFNQPQHF.

The chain is built from TRBV11-2 and TRBJ1-4; 8 bases map to TRBD1. V gave up 5 bases and J gave up 11 bases; unmatched junction bases: 13. Germline-derived CDR1 and CDR2 are SGHAT and FQNNGV. The CDR3 runs to 15 residues. The CDR3 region is CASSVAGTGRRKLFF. The CDR3 DNA reads TGTGCCAGCAGCGTCGCCGGGACAGGCCGCCGGAAACTGTTTTTT.

The CDR3 reads CASSYGQGARGQYF. CDR3 bases: TGTGCCAGCAGTTACGGCCAGGGGGCGCGGGGTCAGTATTTT. The chain employs TRBV6-2 or TRBV6-3 and TRBJ2-3; 8 bases are a match to TRBD1. This CDR3 contains 14 residues. V was pared by 2 bases and J by 12 bases, with 10 bases of the junction left unmatched. Per germline, CDR1 MNHEY and CDR2 SVGEGT.

The gene calls are TRBV2 and TRBJ1-5, with D possibly TRBD1 on 6 matching bases. From germline, CDR1 is SNHLY and CDR2 FYNNEI. The CDR3 length is 14 residues. The V end was cut by 6 bases, the J end by 4 bases, with 13 bases between. The CDR3 is CASSLTGGNQPQHF. In DNA, the CDR3 is TGTGCCAGCAGCTTGACAGGAGGAAATCAGCCCCAGCATTTT. Based on the CDR3 plus reference TRBV2 and TRBJ1-5, the full variable domain is EPEVTQTPSHQVTQMGQEVILRCVPISNHLYFYWYRQILGQKVEFLVSFYNNEISEKSEIFDDQFSVERPDGSNFTLKIRSTKLEDSAMYFCASSLTGGNQPQHFGDGTRLSIL.

The V gene is TRBV19, the J gene TRBJ1-1; 8 bases fit TRBD1. Germline CDR1 LNHDA, CDR2 SQIVND (reference sequence). The CDR3 is made up of 14 amino acids. Unmatched junction bases numbered 4, after V lost 1 base and J lost 6 bases. In nucleotides, the CDR3 is TGTGCCAGTAGTATAGGACAGGGGACGTCTGAAGCTTTCTTT. Protein: CASSIGQGTSEAFF.

V and J are TRBV27 and TRBJ1-5; a weak D match, TRBD1 (5 bases). Trimming removed 7 bases at V and 2 bases at J, with 12 bases between. The CDR3 contains 14 residues. Germline CDR1 and CDR2: MNHEY and SMNVEV (reference sequence). DNA of the CDR3: TGTGCCAGCATGGGGGGTTTTGGCAATCAGCCCCAGCATTTT. Its translation is CASMGGFGNQPQHF.

This clone was picked up one time. The gene calls are TRBV18 and TRBJ2-1, with D maybe TRBD2 (7 bases). The germline V gene encodes CDR1 KGHSH and CDR2 LQKENI. The CDR3 length is 18 residues. With 1 base removed from V and 0 bases from J, the gap between germline ends came to 16 bases. The CDR3 loop reads CASSPLAGASSSYNEQFF. In nucleotides, the CDR3 is TGTGCCAGCTCACCACTGGCGGGGGCCTCTAGCTCCTACAATGAGCAGTTCTTC. Full variable domain (missing parts from reference TRBV18 and TRBJ2-1): NAGVMQNPRHLVRRRGQEARLRCSPMKGHSHVYWYRQLPEEGLKFMVYLQKENIIDESGMPKERFSAEFPKEGPSILRIQQVVRGDSAAYFCASSPLAGASSSYNEQFFGPGTRLTVL.

The chain employs TRBV19 and TRBJ2-2, with D perhaps TRBD1 (8 bases). The germline CDR1 and CDR2 sequences are LNHDA and SQIVND (reference sequence). V dropped 5 bases and J dropped 4 bases, with 14 bases sitting between them. The CDR3 extends over 15 amino acids. The CDR3 sequence: CASSYNRGGTGELFF. The CDR3 coding sequence is TGTGCCAGTAGTTATAACAGGGGGGGCACCGGGGAGCTGTTTTTT.

The V gene is TRBV6-6, the J gene TRBJ2-5; D is ambiguous. Germline values: CDR1 MNHNY, CDR2 SVGAGI (reference sequence). The germline V and J ends were trimmed by 0 bases and 5 bases, with 13 bases remaining between them. The CDR3 is 15 residues long. The CDR3 bases are TGTGCCAGCAGTTACTCGACTCTCGTTGTGGAGACCCAGTACTTC. Amino acid sequence: CASSYSTLVVETQYF.

The CDR3 nucleotides are TGCGCCAGCAGCTTGACCGTGGGGGCCGGCGGGGAGCTGTTTTTT. Amino acids: CASSLTVGAGGELFF. The chain combines TRBV5-1 with TRBJ2-2, with D perhaps matching TRBD1 (6 bases). The V end was cut by 1 base, the J end by 7 bases, with 14 bases between. Germline-derived CDR1 and CDR2 are SGHRS and YFSETQ. The CDR3 totals 15 residues.

V and J are TRBV5-1 and TRBJ1-5, with TRBD1 matching over 11 bases. This CDR3 contains 15 residues. Germline assignment: CDR1 SGHRS and CDR2 YFSETQ. Unmatched junction bases numbered 7, after V lost 4 bases and J lost 7 bases. This CDR3 is CASSPGQGALQPQHF. Written as DNA, the CDR3 is TGCGCCAGCAGCCCAGGACAGGGGGCTTTGCAGCCCCAGCATTTT.

The chain recombines TRBV20-1 with TRBJ2-1, with a weak D call TRBD2 (6 bases). Trimming took off 3 bases at V and 4 bases at J, with 13 bases between the two ends. The CDR3 runs to 14 residues. Germline assignment: CDR1 DFQATT and CDR2 SNEGSKA (reference sequence). The CDR3, as DNA: TGCAGTGCTAGTTTACGGGGGAGGTACAATGAGCAGTTCTTC. It yields the protein CSASLRGRYNEQFF.

V is TRBV3-1 (or the pseudogene TRBV3-2) and J is TRBJ2-1, with unresolved D. The CDR3 covers 16 residues. Germline V gene sequence: CDR1 LGHDT, CDR2 YNNKEL (reference sequence). V lost 0 bases to trimming and J lost 4 bases, with 13 bases between them. The CDR3 reads CASSQDVGGRYNEQFF. CDR3 nucleotide sequence: TGTGCCAGCAGCCAAGATGTAGGTGGCCGGTACAATGAGCAGTTCTTC.

The J gene is TRBJ1-1, the V gene TRBV5-6; no reliable D call. Trimming stripped 4 bases from V and 0 bases from J, with 13 bases between. The CDR3 is made up of 15 amino acids. Germline-derived CDR1 and CDR2 are SGHDT and YYEEEE. CDR3 in amino acids: CASSPTTRVNTEAFF. CDR3 nucleotide sequence: TGTGCCAGCAGCCCCACAACGAGGGTGAACACTGAAGCTTTCTTT. The entire variable domain, with the rest obtained from reference TRBV5-6 and TRBJ1-1, is as follows: DAGVTQSPTHLIKTRGQQVTLRCSPKSGHDTVSWYQQALGQGPQFIFQYYEEEERQRGNFPDRFSGHQFPNYSSELNVNALLLGDSALYLCASSPTTRVNTEAFFGQGTRLTVV.

The rearrangement uses TRBV28 and TRBJ1-2; D call uncertain. This CDR3 spans 13 amino acids. Germline V gene sequence: CDR1 MDHEN, CDR2 SYDVKM. V was clipped by 2 bases and J by 6 bases, with 10 bases between them. CDR3 loop: CASSLRSGNGYTF. The CDR3 DNA reads as TGTGCCAGCAGTTTAAGGTCCGGGAATGGCTACACCTTC.

DNA of the CDR3: TGCGCCAGCAGCCAGCCCGGACAGGGGGCTCACTATGGCTACACCTTC. Protein product: CASSQPGQGAHYGYTF. The chain carries TRBV4-1 and TRBJ1-2, with TRBD1 matching 11 bases. The CDR3 sequence is 16 residues long. The V and J ends lost 3 bases and 3 bases, in that order; junction bases with no gene match: 6. Germline lookup yields CDR1 MGHRA and CDR2 YSYEKL.

The chain links TRBV2 to TRBJ2-2, with unresolved D. Between the trimmed V and J ends, which lost 5 bases and 2 bases, there was a span of 9 bases. The CDR3 is made up of 14 amino acids. Germline V gene lookup returns CDR1 SNHLY and CDR2 FYNNEI. The CDR3 DNA sequence: TGTGCCAGCAGTACGGGCGGAAACACCGGGGAGCTGTTTTTT. Translating it yields CASSTGGNTGELFF.